One and the same sample provided the 7 T cell receptor beta chains below, sequenced in a study of radiation and T cells in renal cell carcinoma. TCRdb keeps only in-frame clones here, not all; method: immunoSEQ multiplex PCR. The sample holds approximately 120,000 clones, around 81% seen once. Time point in this sample: blood 2 weeks post-SBRT. Treatment here: 15 Gy SBRT to primary tumor, nephrectomy 4 weeks later. Sequencing was performed on blood, taken from a patient whose treatment included radiotherapy and nephrectomy. These receptors were collected from a man between 45 and 60 years old with renal cell carcinoma.

The chain has TRBV2 and TRBJ1-2; D may be TRBD1 (6 bases). V lost 6 bases and J lost 7, with 15 bases in between. Germline assignment: CDR1 SNHLY and CDR2 FYNNEI. The CDR3 has 13 residues. CDR3 protein: CASRADSLGGYTF. CDR3 DNA sequence: TGTGCCAGCAGGGCGGACAGCTTAGGTGGCTACACCTTC.

This clone was counted once. The chain uses TRBV6-1 and TRBJ2-3, with 9 bases aligning to TRBD2. V shed 5 bases, J shed 4 bases, and the junction held 4 bases outside the gene matches. There are 14 residues in the CDR3. Germline V lookup: CDR1 MNHNS, CDR2 SASEGT. The CDR3 spells CASSQREAPDTQYF. The CDR3 nucleotides are TGTGCCAGCAGTCAGCGGGAGGCTCCAGATACGCAGTATTTT.

The count of this clone is one. The J gene is TRBJ2-5, the V gene TRBV7-3; 9 bases map to TRBD2. CDR1 is SGHTA, CDR2 FQGTGA, per germline. CDR3 length: 15 amino acids. J was trimmed by 2 bases and V by 1 base; bases with no gene match: 2. CDR3 region: CASSLNGLAQETQYF. The CDR3 DNA follows: TGTGCCAGCAGCTTAAACGGACTAGCGCAAGAGACCCAGTACTTC.

J is TRBJ2-7 and V is TRBV7-9; D unresolved. The CDR3 runs to 11 residues. V shed 0 bases and J shed 6 bases, with 3 bases lying between them. CDR1 and CDR2 (germline): SEHNR, FQNEAQ (reference sequence). This CDR3 is CASSLALEQYF. CDR3 DNA sequence: TGTGCCAGCAGCTTAGCTCTCGAGCAGTACTTC.

This rearrangement joins TRBV4-1 to TRBJ1-5, with a tentative D call TRBD1 (5 bases). This CDR3 spans 17 amino acids. The V and J ends lost 0 bases and 0 bases respectively, with 12 bases between them. The germline CDR1 and CDR2 sequences are MGHRA and YSYEKL. CDR3 amino acids: CASSQDSQGYSNQPQHF. For the CDR3, the DNA is TGCGCCAGCAGCCAAGATTCCCAGGGATATAGCAATCAGCCCCAGCATTTT.

The chain recombines TRBV10-3 with TRBJ2-1; a weak D match, TRBD2 (5 bases). The V and J ends lost 6 bases and 1 base respectively, with 13 bases between them. Germline V lookup: CDR1 ENHRY, CDR2 SYGVKD. CDR3 length: 15 residues. The CDR3 region has the DNA TGTGCCATCAGCCAGAGGGCAGCGTCCTACAATGAGCAGTTCTTC. Amino acids: CAISQRAASYNEQFF.

This clone was seen more than once but under ten times. V gene TRBV5-8 combines with J gene TRBJ1-2, with no clear D. From germline, CDR1 is SGHTS and CDR2 YDEGEE. The germline V and J ends were trimmed by 0 bases and 4 bases, with 7 bases remaining between them. The CDR3 runs to 13 residues. CDR3 protein: CASSLGGGYGYTF. The CDR3 DNA sequence: TGTGCCAGCAGCTTGGGGGGAGGCTATGGCTACACCTTC.